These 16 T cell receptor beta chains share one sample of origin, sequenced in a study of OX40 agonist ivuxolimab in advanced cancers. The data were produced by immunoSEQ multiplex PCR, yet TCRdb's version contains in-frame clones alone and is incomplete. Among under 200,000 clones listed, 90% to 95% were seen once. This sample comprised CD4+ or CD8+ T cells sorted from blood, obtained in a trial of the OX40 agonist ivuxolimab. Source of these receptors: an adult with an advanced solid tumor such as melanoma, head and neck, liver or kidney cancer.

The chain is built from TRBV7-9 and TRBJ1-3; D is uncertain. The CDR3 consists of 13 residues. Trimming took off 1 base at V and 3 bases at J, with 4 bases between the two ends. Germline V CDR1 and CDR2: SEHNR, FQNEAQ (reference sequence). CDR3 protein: CASSLVLGNTIYF. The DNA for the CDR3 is TGTGCCAGCAGCTTAGTGCTTGGAAACACCATATATTTT.

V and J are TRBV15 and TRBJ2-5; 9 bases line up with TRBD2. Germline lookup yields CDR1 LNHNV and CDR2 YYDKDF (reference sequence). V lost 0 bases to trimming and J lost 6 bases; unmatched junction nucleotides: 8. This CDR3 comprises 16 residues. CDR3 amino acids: CATSRDLRGGGKTQYF. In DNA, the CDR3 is TGTGCCACCAGCAGAGATCTGCGGGGGGGTGGTAAGACCCAGTACTTC. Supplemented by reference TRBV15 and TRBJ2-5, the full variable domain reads DAMVIQNPRYQVTQFGKPVTLSCSQTLNHNVMYWYQQKSSQAPKLLFHYYDKDFNNEADTPDNFQSRRPNTSFCFLDIRSPGLGDTAMYLCATSRDLRGGGKTQYFGPGTRLLVL.

For the CDR3, the DNA is TGTGCCAGCAGAGGGTCCTCCTCTCGGGGGCAGTTCTTC. It specifies CASRGSSSRGQFF. The rearrangement links TRBV9 to TRBJ2-1; possible D gene TRBD2, 5 bases. CDR3 length equals 13 residues. Germline V gene lookup returns CDR1 SGDLS and CDR2 YYNGEE. The V and J ends lost 5 bases and 12 bases respectively, with 18 bases between them.

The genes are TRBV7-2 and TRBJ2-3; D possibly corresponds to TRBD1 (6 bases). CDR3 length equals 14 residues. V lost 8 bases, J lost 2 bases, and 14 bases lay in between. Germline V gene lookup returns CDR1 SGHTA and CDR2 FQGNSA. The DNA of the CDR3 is TGTGCCAGCGGTGTGAAGGGGGTCACAGATACGCAGTATTTT. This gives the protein CASGVKGVTDTQYF.

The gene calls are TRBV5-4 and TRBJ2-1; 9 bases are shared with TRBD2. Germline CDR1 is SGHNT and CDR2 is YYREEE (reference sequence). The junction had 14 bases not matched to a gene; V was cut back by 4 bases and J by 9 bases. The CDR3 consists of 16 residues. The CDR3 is CASSPGVAGGPGEQFF. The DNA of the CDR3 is TGTGCCAGCAGCCCCGGAGTTGCGGGAGGGCCGGGTGAGCAGTTCTTC.

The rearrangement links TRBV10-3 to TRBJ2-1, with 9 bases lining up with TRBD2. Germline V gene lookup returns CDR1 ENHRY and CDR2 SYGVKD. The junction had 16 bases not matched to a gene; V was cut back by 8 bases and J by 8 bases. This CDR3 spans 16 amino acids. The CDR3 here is CAIGRGLASGEDEQFF. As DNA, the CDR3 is TGTGCCATCGGCCGGGGCTTGGCTAGCGGGGAGGATGAGCAGTTCTTC.

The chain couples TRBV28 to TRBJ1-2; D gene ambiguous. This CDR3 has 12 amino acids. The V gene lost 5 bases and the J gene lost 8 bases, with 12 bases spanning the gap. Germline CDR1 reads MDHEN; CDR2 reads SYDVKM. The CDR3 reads CASSTSVRGYTF. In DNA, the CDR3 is TGTGCCAGCAGTACCTCGGTACGGGGCTACACCTTC.

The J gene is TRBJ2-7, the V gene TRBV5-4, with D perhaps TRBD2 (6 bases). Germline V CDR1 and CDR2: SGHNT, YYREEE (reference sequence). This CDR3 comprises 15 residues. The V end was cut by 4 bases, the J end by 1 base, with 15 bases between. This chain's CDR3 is CASSREVAGSYEQYF. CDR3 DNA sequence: TGTGCCAGCAGCCGAGAGGTGGCGGGGTCCTACGAGCAGTACTTC.

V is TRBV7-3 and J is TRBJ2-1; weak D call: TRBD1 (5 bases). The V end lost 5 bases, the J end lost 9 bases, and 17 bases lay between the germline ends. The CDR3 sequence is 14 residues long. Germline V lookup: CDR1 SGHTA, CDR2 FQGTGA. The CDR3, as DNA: TGTGCCAGCAGCCCCCCAGGGCTTGGGGTTGAGCAGTTCTTC. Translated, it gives CASSPPGLGVEQFF.

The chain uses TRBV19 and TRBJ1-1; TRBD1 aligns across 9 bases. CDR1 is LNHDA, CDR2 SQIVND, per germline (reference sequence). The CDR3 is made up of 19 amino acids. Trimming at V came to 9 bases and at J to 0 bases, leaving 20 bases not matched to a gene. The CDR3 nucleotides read TGTGCCAGCTTTTTAAGGGGGACAGGGACCGTTGGCATGAACACTGAAGCTTTCTTT. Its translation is CASFLRGTGTVGMNTEAFF.

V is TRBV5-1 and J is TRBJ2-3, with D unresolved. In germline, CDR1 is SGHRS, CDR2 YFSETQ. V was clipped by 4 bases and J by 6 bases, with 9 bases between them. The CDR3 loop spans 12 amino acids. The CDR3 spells CASSNEGDTQYF. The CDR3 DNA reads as TGCGCCAGCAGCAACGAAGGGGATACGCAGTATTTT.

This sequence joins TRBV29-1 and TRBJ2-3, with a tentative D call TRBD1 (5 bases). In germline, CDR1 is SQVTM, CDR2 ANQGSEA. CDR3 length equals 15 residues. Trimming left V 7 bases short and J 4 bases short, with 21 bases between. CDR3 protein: CSDLAADINPDTQYF. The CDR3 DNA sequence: TGCAGCGACCTGGCGGCGGACATTAACCCAGATACGCAGTATTTT.

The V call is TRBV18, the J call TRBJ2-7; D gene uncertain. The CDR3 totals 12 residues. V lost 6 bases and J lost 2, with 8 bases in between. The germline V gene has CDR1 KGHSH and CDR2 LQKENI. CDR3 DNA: TGTGCCAGCTCTCAGGACCCCTACGAGCAGTACTTC. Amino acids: CASSQDPYEQYF.

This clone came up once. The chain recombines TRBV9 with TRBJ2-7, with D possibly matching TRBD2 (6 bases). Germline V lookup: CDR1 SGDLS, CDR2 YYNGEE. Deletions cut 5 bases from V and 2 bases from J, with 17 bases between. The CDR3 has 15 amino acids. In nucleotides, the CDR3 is TGTGCCAGCAGTCAGTCAACGGGAGCCCCCTACGAGCAGTACTTC. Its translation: CASSQSTGAPYEQYF.

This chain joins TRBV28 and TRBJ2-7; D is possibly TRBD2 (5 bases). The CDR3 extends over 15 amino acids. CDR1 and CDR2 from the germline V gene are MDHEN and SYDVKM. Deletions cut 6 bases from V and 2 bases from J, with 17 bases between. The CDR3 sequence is CASSLEVSLAYEQYF. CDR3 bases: TGTGCCAGCAGCCTGGAGGTATCTCTCGCCTACGAGCAGTACTTC.

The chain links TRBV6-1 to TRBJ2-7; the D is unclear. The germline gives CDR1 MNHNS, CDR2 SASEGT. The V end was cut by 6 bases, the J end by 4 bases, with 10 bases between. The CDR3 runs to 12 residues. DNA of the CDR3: TGTGCCAGCAGCGAGGTTGGGTACGAGCAGTACTTC. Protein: CASSEVGYEQYF.